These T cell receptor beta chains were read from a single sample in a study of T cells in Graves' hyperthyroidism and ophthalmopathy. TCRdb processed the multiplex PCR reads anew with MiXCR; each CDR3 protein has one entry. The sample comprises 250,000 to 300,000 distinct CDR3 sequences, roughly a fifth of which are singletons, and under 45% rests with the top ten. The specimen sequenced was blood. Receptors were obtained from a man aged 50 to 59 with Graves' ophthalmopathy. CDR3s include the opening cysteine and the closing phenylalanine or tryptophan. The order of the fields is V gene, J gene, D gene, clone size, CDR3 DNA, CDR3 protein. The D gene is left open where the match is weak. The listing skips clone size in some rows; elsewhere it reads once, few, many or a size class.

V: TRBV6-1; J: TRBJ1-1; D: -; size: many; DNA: TGTGCCAGCAGCAACCTCATGAACACTGAAGCTTTCTTT; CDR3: CASSNLMNTEAFF
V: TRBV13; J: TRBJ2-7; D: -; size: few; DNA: TGTGCCAGCAGCCCCGCGGGGCACCTTGGGAGCTCCTACGAGCAGTACTTC; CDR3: CASSPAGHLGSSYEQYF
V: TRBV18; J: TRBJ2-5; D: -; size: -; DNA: TGTGCCAGCTCACCACGACAGAGGGAGACCCAGTACTTC; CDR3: CASSPRQRETQYF
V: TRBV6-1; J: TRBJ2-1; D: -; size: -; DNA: TGTGCCAGCAGTTTCGACTCCTACAATGAGCAGTTCTTC; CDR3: CASSFDSYNEQFF
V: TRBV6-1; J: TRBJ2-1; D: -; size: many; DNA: TGTGCCAGCAACGCCAAATACAGGGCAACCTCTTACAATGAGCAGTTCTTC; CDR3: CASNAKYRATSYNEQFF
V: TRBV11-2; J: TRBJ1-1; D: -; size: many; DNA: TGTGCCAGCAGCTCCCTAGGCGAAGCTTTCTTT; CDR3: CASSSLGEAFF
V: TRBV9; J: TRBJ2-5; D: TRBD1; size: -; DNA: TGTGCCAGCAGCCCACAGACAGGGAGACGGGAGACCCAGTACTTC; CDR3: CASSPQTGRRETQYF
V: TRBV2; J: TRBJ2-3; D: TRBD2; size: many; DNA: TGTGCCAGCAGTGGCCTTACTAGCGGATTTGGCACAGATACGCAGTATTTT; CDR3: CASSGLTSGFGTDTQYF
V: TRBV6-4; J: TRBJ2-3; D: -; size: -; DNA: TGTGCCAGCAGTGTCGCAAACACAGATACGCAGTATTTT; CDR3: CASSVANTDTQYF
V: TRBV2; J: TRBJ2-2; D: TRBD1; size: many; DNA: TGTGCCAGCCGTACAGGGGGCGCAAACACCGGGGAGCTGTTTTTT; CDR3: CASRTGGANTGELFF
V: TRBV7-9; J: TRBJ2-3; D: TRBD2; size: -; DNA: TGTGCCAGCAGCTTGGGCTGGACTAGCGTAAACACAGATACGCAGTATTTT; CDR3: CASSLGWTSVNTDTQYF
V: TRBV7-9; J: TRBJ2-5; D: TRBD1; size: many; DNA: TGTGCCAGCAGCTTAGGGACAGGGGAGGAGACCCAGTACTTC; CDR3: CASSLGTGEETQYF
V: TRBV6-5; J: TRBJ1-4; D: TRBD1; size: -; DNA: TGTGCCAGCAGTTACACAGGGGGCGGGAGGGAAAAACTGTTTTTT; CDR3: CASSYTGGGREKLFF
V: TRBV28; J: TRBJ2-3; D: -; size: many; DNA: TGTGCCAGCAGTTTAAGTCGGCCAGATACGCAGTATTTT; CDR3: CASSLSRPDTQYF
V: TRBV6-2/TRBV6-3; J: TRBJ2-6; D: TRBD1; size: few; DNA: TGTGCCAGCAGCTCCCCGGACAGGGACGGGGCCAACGTCCTGACTTTC; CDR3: CASSSPDRDGANVLTF
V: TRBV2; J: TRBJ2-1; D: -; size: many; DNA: TGTGCCAGCGTTTTTAGCGGCGATGAGCAGTTCTTC; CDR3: CASVFSGDEQFF
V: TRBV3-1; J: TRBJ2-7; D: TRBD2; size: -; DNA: TGTGCCAGCAGCCTGACTAGCGGGAGGGCCGGGAACGAGCAGTACTTC; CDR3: CASSLTSGRAGNEQYF
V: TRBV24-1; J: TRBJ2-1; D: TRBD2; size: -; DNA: TGTGCCACCTCGCGGGGGGGTCATGAGCAGTTCTTC; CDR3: CATSRGGHEQFF
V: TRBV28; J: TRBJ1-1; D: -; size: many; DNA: TGTGCCAGCAGAGAGACGGACGAAGCTTTCTTT; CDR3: CASRETDEAFF
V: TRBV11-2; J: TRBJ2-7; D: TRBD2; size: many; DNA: TGTGCCAGCAGCTTAGATGTACCGGGAGGCCTTCTGATCGAGCAGTACTTC; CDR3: CASSLDVPGGLLIEQYF